This is a list of T cell receptor beta chains from one sample in a study of T cell responses to AZD1222 COVID-19 vaccine. TCRdb's table, derived via immunoSEQ multiplex PCR, lists solely in-frame clones and lacks some. The data show some 91,000 clones, around nine tenths seen once. Source: peripheral blood, taken on day 0 of AZD1222 vaccination. Every receptor here comes from an adult in good health. The CDR3 runs from the conserved cysteine through the conserved F or W. Each record gives: V gene, clone size, D gene, J gene, CDR3 DNA, CDR3 protein. D genes are given only for firm matches. Clone size appears in some rows only: once, few, many, or a class for an expanded clone.

TRBV7-8	NA	TRBD1	TRBJ2-1	TGTGCCAGCAACAGACAGGGGGCCGCCAATGAGCAGTTCTTC	CASNRQGAANEQFF
TRBV19	NA	NA	TRBJ2-5	TGTGCCAGTAGTATCGGACTTCTCAACACCCATTCCAAAGAGACCCAGTACTTC	CASSIGLLNTHSKETQYF
TRBV28	NA	NA	TRBJ1-2	TGTGCCAGCAGTTTTCCTCACGGAGTGACTAACTATGGCTACACCTTC	CASSFPHGVTNYGYTF
TRBV5-4	NA	NA	TRBJ2-7	TGTGCCAGCGGGAAGGAAGGATACGAGCAGTACTTC	CASGKEGYEQYF
TRBV29-1	NA	TRBD2	TRBJ2-1	TGCAGCGTAGGCGGGAGGGCCCATAATGAGCAGTTCTTC	CSVGGRAHNEQFF
TRBV5-1	NA	NA	TRBJ1-4	TGCGCCAGCAGCCTACAGGGTAATGGTGAAAAACTGTTTTTT	CASSLQGNGEKLFF
TRBV2	NA	TRBD1	TRBJ2-1	TGTGCCAGCACCCTCGGGACAGGGAGTAACAATGAGCAGTTCTTC	CASTLGTGSNNEQFF
TRBV2	NA	NA	TRBJ1-1	TGTGCTAGCATCGGAGAGACAGTGAACACTGAAGCTTTCTTT	CASIGETVNTEAFF
TRBV7-9	few	NA	TRBJ1-6	TGTGCCAGCAGCTTATCCACGGGGTTCTCACCCCTCCACTTT	CASSLSTGFSPLHF
TRBV19	NA	NA	TRBJ1-2	TGTGCCAGTAGTATGGGCCAGGTCGGTCGAACTACCTTC	CASSMGQVGRTTF
TRBV9	NA	TRBD1	TRBJ1-4	TGTGCCAGCAGCGTAGAGGGACAGGGAGGTGAAAAACTGTTTTTT	CASSVEGQGGEKLFF
TRBV28	once	NA	TRBJ2-7	TGTGCCAGCCGCGTGGACCCCTCCTACGAGCAGTACTTC	CASRVDPSYEQYF
TRBV3-1/TRBV3-2	NA	TRBD2	TRBJ2-3	TGTGCCAGCAGCCCCTATAGCGGGGGCACCCAACATACGCAGTATTTT	CASSPYSGGTQHTQYF
TRBV11-3	NA	NA	TRBJ1-1	TGTGCCAGCAGCCGAGGATTTAGGACTGAAGCTTTCTTT	CASSRGFRTEAFF
TRBV4-3	once	NA	TRBJ1-5	TGCGCCAGCAGCCAAGATCTCTTCCCGGCTAGCAATCAGCCCCAGCATTTT	CASSQDLFPASNQPQHF
TRBV10-3	NA	NA	TRBJ1-5	TGTGCCATCAGTGAGTCCAGTCGGGTCAATCAGCCCCAGCATTTT	CAISESSRVNQPQHF
TRBV11-3	NA	TRBD1	TRBJ2-3	TGTGCCAGCAGCTCGGGACAGGGGGATACAGATACGCAGTATTTT	CASSSGQGDTDTQYF
TRBV5-1	NA	NA	TRBJ1-5	TGCGCCAGCAGCTTGGATGGAGAGGGTCGGCCCCAGCATTTT	CASSLDGEGRPQHF
TRBV4-1	NA	TRBD1	TRBJ1-5	TGCGCCAGCAGCCAGACAGGGGCGGGTAATCAGCCCCAGCATTTT	CASSQTGAGNQPQHF
TRBV20-1	NA	NA	TRBJ1-2	TGCAGTGCTAATACAGGGCTTGGCTACACCTTC	CSANTGLGYTF
TRBV2	NA	NA	TRBJ1-3	TGTGCCAGCAGACCACAGGCTACCGGCAACACCATATATTTT	CASRPQATGNTIYF
TRBV6-5	NA	NA	TRBJ2-3	TGTGCCAGCACCGCTACAGCCCATCCAGATACGCAGTATTTT	CASTATAHPDTQYF
TRBV10-3	NA	TRBD1	TRBJ1-1	TGTGCCATCAGTCCAGGGACAGCAACTGACAACACTGAAGCTTTCTTT	CAISPGTATDNTEAFF
TRBV7-2	NA	NA	TRBJ2-1	TGTGCCAGCAGCTTTGGCCAGTACAATGAGCAGTTCTTC	CASSFGQYNEQFF
TRBV28	NA	TRBD1	TRBJ2-7	TGTGCCAGCAGTTTTTTCACCGGGACAGGGGCCCTATACGAGCAGTACTTC	CASSFFTGTGALYEQYF
TRBV7-3	NA	NA	TRBJ2-1	TGTGCCAGCAGCTTAACCTGGACTTACAATGAGCAGTTCTTC	CASSLTWTYNEQFF
TRBV18	NA	TRBD1	TRBJ2-3	TGTGCCAGCTCACCCCTTCGACAGGGATCCACAGATACGCAGTATTTT	CASSPLRQGSTDTQYF
TRBV3-1/TRBV3-2	NA	NA	TRBJ1-2	TGTGCCAGCAGCCAGGAAGGGACGGCCTATGGCTACACCTTC	CASSQEGTAYGYTF
TRBV11-2	NA	NA	TRBJ1-2	TGTGCCAGCAGCACCGGGACGGGCTATGGCTACACCTTC	CASSTGTGYGYTF
TRBV14	NA	NA	TRBJ1-1	TGTGCCAGCAGCCAAGAAACAGTCACTGAAGCTTTCTTT	CASSQETVTEAFF
TRBV28	NA	NA	TRBJ1-2	TGTGCCAGCAGTCAGACCCCGGGAGGCTATGGCTACACCTTC	CASSQTPGGYGYTF
TRBV14	NA	NA	TRBJ2-3	TGTGCCAGCAGCCAAGGAGCGAGGGATACGCAGTATTTT	CASSQGARDTQYF
TRBV4-3	NA	NA	TRBJ2-7	TGCGCCAGCAGCCAAGGTCTCACTATGACCAGCTCCTACGAGCAGTACTTC	CASSQGLTMTSSYEQYF
TRBV7-8	NA	NA	TRBJ2-7	TGTGCCAGCAGCCCCCTTGCGGGGTATAAGAACGAGCAGTACTTC	CASSPLAGYKNEQYF
TRBV14	NA	NA	TRBJ2-5	TGTGCCAGCAGCCCGGGACATTGGGACGAGACCCAGTACTTC	CASSPGHWDETQYF
TRBV10-3	NA	NA	TRBJ1-4	TGTGCCATCAGTGAGCCGGGACAAGCCAATGAAAAACTGTTTTTT	CAISEPGQANEKLFF
TRBV6-5	NA	NA	TRBJ2-7	TGTGCCAGCTCACGGGACGGCCTCTCCTACGAGCAGTACTTC	CASSRDGLSYEQYF
TRBV7-9	NA	NA	TRBJ1-1	TGTGCCAGCAGCTTAGGGGTCCGCACTGAAGCTTTCTTT	CASSLGVRTEAFF
TRBV18	NA	NA	TRBJ2-1	TGTGCCAGCTCGCCCTGGGACGGAAGCTCCTACAATGAGCAGTTCTTC	CASSPWDGSSYNEQFF
TRBV6-4	few	TRBD2	TRBJ2-1	TGTGCCAGCAGTGACTCAGCGGGGGGGTACAATGAGCAGTTCTTC	CASSDSAGGYNEQFF
TRBV19	NA	TRBD1	TRBJ1-1	TGTGCCAGTAGTATAGGGACAGGAGTGGCTTTCTTT	CASSIGTGVAFF
TRBV18	NA	NA	TRBJ2-3	TGTGCCAGCTCACCAGACGCCAGTTCTGTGTCTACGCAGTATTTT	CASSPDASSVSTQYF
TRBV9	NA	TRBD2	TRBJ2-4	TGTGCCAGCAACCCCGGGGGGGGCCTGGTTCAGTACTTC	CASNPGGGLVQYF
TRBV28	few	TRBD1	TRBJ2-7	TGTGCCAGCAGTTTGCCCCGGGACAGGGGGCTATCTGGCTCCTACGAGCAGTACTTC	CASSLPRDRGLSGSYEQYF
TRBV5-6	NA	NA	TRBJ1-6	TGTGCCAGCAGCTTGGCCGCGTGGAATTCACCCCTCCACTTT	CASSLAAWNSPLHF
TRBV7-2	NA	NA	TRBJ1-2	TGTGCCAGCAGCTTAAAAGGGGCTAACTATGGCTACACCTTC	CASSLKGANYGYTF